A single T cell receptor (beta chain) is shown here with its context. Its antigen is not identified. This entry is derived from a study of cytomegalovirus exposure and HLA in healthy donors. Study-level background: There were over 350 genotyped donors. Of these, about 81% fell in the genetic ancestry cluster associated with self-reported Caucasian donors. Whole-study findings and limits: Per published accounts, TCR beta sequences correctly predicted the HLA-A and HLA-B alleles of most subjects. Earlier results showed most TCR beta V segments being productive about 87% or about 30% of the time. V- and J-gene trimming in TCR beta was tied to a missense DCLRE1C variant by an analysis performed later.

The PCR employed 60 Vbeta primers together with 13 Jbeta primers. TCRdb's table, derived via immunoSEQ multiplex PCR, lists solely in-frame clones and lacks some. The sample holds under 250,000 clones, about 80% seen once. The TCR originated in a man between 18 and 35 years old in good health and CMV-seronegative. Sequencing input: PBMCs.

The CDR3 DNA reads TGTGCCAGCAGCATCCAGGGAACCTACTCTGGAAACACCATATATTTT. Protein product: CASSIQGTYSGNTIYF. This chain links TRBV13 with TRBJ1-3; tentative D call: TRBD1 (5 bases). The CDR3 loop spans 16 amino acids. Trimming stripped 5 bases from V and 0 bases from J, with 14 bases between. The germline V gene has CDR1 PRHDT and CDR2 FYEKMQ (reference sequence).